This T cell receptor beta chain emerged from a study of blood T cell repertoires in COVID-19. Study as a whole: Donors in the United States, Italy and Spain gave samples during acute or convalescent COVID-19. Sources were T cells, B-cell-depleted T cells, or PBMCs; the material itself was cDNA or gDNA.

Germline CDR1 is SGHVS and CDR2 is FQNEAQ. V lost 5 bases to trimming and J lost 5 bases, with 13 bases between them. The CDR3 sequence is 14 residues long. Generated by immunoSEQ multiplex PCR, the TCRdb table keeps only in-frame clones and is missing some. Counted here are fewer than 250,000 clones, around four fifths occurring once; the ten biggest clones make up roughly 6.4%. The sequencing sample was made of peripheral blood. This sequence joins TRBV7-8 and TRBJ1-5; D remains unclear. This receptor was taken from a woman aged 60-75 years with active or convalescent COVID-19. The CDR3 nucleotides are TGTGCCAGCAGCCTCCGGAGCTCCCATCAGCCCCAGCATTTT. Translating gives CASSLRSSHQPQHF. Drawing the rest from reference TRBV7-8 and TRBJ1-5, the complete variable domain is GAGVSQSPRYKVAKRGQDVALRCDPISGHVSLFWYQQALGQGPEFLTYFQNEAQLDKSGLPSDRFFAERPEGSVSTLKIQRTQQEDSAVYLCASSLRSSHQPQHFGDGTRLSIL.